These 28 T cell receptor beta chains came from one sample sequenced in a study of T-cell reconstitution after alpha-beta-depleted transplantation in children. Preparing the TCRbeta library involved the use of unique molecular identifiers. TCRdb ran MiXCR on the PCR reads and lists one entry per CDR3 protein. The sample has 90,000 to 95,000 distinct CDR3 sequences, about 12% seen once; the top ten hold approximately 15%. The source was PBMCs from the stem cell graft donor, collected from the stem cell graft. These receptors were obtained from a human donor who donated a stem cell graft to a child with inherited bone marrow failure.

This clonotype was recorded many times. Here the CDR3 DNA reads TGCAGCGGAAACACAGATACGCAGTATTTT. It is translated as CSGNTDTQYF. The rearrangement uses TRBV29-1 and TRBJ2-3; no firm D call. CDR1 is SQVTM and CDR2 is ANQGSEA in the germline V gene. The V end lost 7 bases, the J end lost 2 bases, and 4 bases lay between the germline ends. This CDR3 has 10 residues.

V is TRBV20-1 and J is TRBJ2-7, with TRBD1 identical over 7 bases. Germline lookup yields CDR1 DFQATT and CDR2 SNEGSKA (reference sequence). The CDR3 totals 14 residues. V lost 2 bases to trimming and J lost 3 bases; unmatched junction nucleotides: 7. The CDR3 nucleotides are TGCAGTGCTAGACACCGGGACAGATTCTACGAGCAGTACTTC. Protein sequence: CSARHRDRFYEQYF.

This chain joins TRBV28 and TRBJ2-7; a possible D gene is TRBD2 (5 bases). Germline CDR1 is MDHEN and CDR2 is SYDVKM. The CDR3 loop spans 15 amino acids. Trimming pared 6 bases from V and 2 bases from J, leaving 17 bases between. The CDR3 nucleotides are TGTGCCAGCAGGTCCCATCGGGGATCCCCCTACGAGCAGTACTTC. Protein: CASRSHRGSPYEQYF.

This clonotype was counted many times. The chain employs TRBV4-1 and TRBJ2-5; D possibly corresponds to TRBD2 (6 bases). Looked up from germline, CDR1 is MGHRA and CDR2 is YSYEKL. The CDR3 is 16 residues long. V was shortened by 5 bases and J by 3 bases, with 19 bases between the two germline ends. CDR3 residues: CASSVTSFRAKETQYF. CDR3 sequence (DNA): TGCGCCAGCAGCGTAACTAGCTTCCGTGCCAAAGAGACCCAGTACTTC.

This clonotype was observed at least ten times. The gene calls are TRBV20-1 and TRBJ2-7; D might be TRBD1 (6 bases). The CDR3 consists of 14 residues. V was trimmed by 6 bases and J by 5 bases, leaving 20 bases between them. Germline V gene lookup returns CDR1 DFQATT and CDR2 SNEGSKA (reference sequence). CDR3 nucleotides: TGCAGTGCACCGGGACATCTAGAGGGCAACGAGCAGTACTTC. Amino acid sequence: CSAPGHLEGNEQYF.

This clonotype was observed many times. For the CDR3, the DNA is TGCAGTGCTAGTAAACAGGGGACTAACTATGGCTACACCTTC. This gives the protein CSASKQGTNYGYTF. The chain recombines TRBV20-1 with TRBJ1-2, with 7 bases lining up with TRBD1. Germline loops: CDR1 DFQATT, CDR2 SNEGSKA (reference sequence). The CDR3 runs to 14 residues. V shed 3 bases, J shed 0 bases, and the junction held 4 bases outside the gene matches.

This clonotype was picked up many times. The CDR3 DNA reads TGTGCCAGCTCACCACCGGGACACGAAGAGCAGTTCTTC. Translating it yields CASSPPGHEEQFF. This chain joins TRBV18 and TRBJ2-1; D perhaps matches TRBD1 (6 bases). Germline values: CDR1 KGHSH, CDR2 LQKENI. V dropped 0 bases and J dropped 10 bases, with 10 bases sitting between them. CDR3 length: 13 residues.

This clonotype was seen many times. V is TRBV5-1 and J is TRBJ2-2; 7 positions agree with TRBD1. This CDR3 comprises 14 residues. In germline, CDR1 is SGHRS, CDR2 YFSETQ. With 4 bases clipped from V and 7 bases from J, the junction kept 7 bases outside the gene matches. CDR3 in amino acids: CASSERGQDGELFF. CDR3 sequence (DNA): TGCGCCAGCAGCGAGAGGGGGCAGGACGGGGAGCTGTTTTTT.

At least ten counts were recorded for this clonotype. In DNA form, the CDR3 reads TGCAGCGTTGCGGGGGGGGAATCTTGGTCGGACACTGAAGCTTTCTTT. This translates into CSVAGGESWSDTEAFF. This rearrangement joins TRBV29-1 to TRBJ1-1, with D possibly TRBD1 on 5 matching bases. Per the germline V gene, CDR1 is SQVTM and CDR2 is ANQGSEA. V lost 4 bases to trimming and J lost 3 bases, with 21 bases between them. The CDR3 totals 16 residues. The whole variable domain, filled in from reference TRBV29-1 and TRBJ1-1, reads SAVISQKPSRDICQRGTSLTIQCQVDSQVTMMFWYRQQPGQSLTLIATANQGSEATYESGFVIDKFPISRPNLTFSTLTVSNMSPEDSSIYLCSVAGGESWSDTEAFFGQGTRLTVV.

The sample holds many counts of this clonotype. The chain joins TRBV5-1 to TRBJ2-1; D not certain. The V end lost 5 bases, the J end lost 1 base, and 7 bases lay between the germline ends. Looked up from germline, CDR1 is SGHRS and CDR2 is YFSETQ. The CDR3 is made up of 13 amino acids. In DNA form, the CDR3 reads TGCGCCAGCAGTGAAGGTTCCTACAATGAGCAGTTCTTC. It codes for CASSEGSYNEQFF.

This clonotype was counted at least ten times. The gene calls are TRBV19 and TRBJ1-2; TRBD1 might be the D (6 bases). The germline CDR1 and CDR2 sequences are LNHDA and SQIVND (reference sequence). Trimming left V 1 base short and J 7 bases short, with 16 bases between. The CDR3 consists of 15 residues. In nucleotides, the CDR3 is TGTGCCAGTAGTATAGCCTGGCAGGGGCTGAGTGGCTACACCTTC. This encodes CASSIAWQGLSGYTF.

In its sample, this clonotype was seen many times. J is TRBJ2-6 and V is TRBV5-1; D gene uncertain. Germline CDR1 reads SGHRS; CDR2 reads YFSETQ. The CDR3 contains 14 residues. V was clipped by 6 bases and J by 0 bases, with 7 bases between them. The CDR3 spells CASTFGSGANVLTF. CDR3 in DNA: TGCGCCAGCACCTTCGGCTCTGGGGCCAACGTCCTGACTTTC.

The chain links TRBV28 to TRBJ2-3; D gene uncertain. CDR3 length: 12 amino acids. CDR1 MDHEN and CDR2 SYDVKM come from the germline V gene. CDR3 residues: CATHQGGDTQYF. In DNA, the CDR3 is TGTGCGACGCACCAAGGTGGAGATACGCAGTATTTT.

This clonotype was seen ten or more times. The rearrangement links TRBV6-5 to TRBJ1-1; weak D call: TRBD1 (6 bases). The germline V gene encodes CDR1 MNHEY and CDR2 SVGAGI. CDR3 length: 15 residues. V was cut by 6 bases and J by 0 bases, with 14 bases left in between. Written as DNA, the CDR3 is TGTGCCAGCAGACAGGGACGCTCCTTGAACACTGAAGCTTTCTTT. Its translation is CASRQGRSLNTEAFF.

In this sample, this clonotype turned up once. This chain joins TRBV6-1 and TRBJ2-2, with D perhaps TRBD2 (5 bases). Germline lookup yields CDR1 MNHNS and CDR2 SASEGT. V was shortened by 8 bases and J by 6 bases, with 10 bases between the two germline ends. The CDR3 has 12 amino acids. The CDR3 nucleotides are TGTGCCAGCTCGGGGTTGTCCGGGGAGCTGTTTTTT. Translation: CASSGLSGELFF.

This clonotype was found many times. The chain has TRBV5-1 and TRBJ1-2; D unresolved. Deletions cut 1 base from V and 5 bases from J, with 15 bases between. Germline CDR1 SGHRS, CDR2 YFSETQ. The CDR3 consists of 15 residues. CDR3 sequence reads: CASSLMEGGLYGYTF. In nucleotides, the CDR3 is TGCGCCAGCAGCTTGATGGAAGGAGGGCTATATGGCTACACCTTC. Full variable domain (missing parts from reference TRBV5-1 and TRBJ1-2): KAGVTQTPRYLIKTRGQQVTLSCSPISGHRSVSWYQQTPGQGLQFLFEYFSETQRNKGNFPGRFSGRQFSNSRSEMNVSTLELGDSALYLCASSLMEGGLYGYTFGSGTRLTVV.

The table lists this clonotype with a count of one. CDR3 nucleotides: TGTGCCAGCAGCCCGGGCGGGGAGCTGTTTTTT. Amino acid sequence: CASSPGGELFF. V usage is TRBV7-2 and J usage is TRBJ2-2; D unresolved. Trimming took 5 bases from V and 7 from J, leaving 5 bases between them. The CDR3 runs to 11 residues. Germline V gene sequence: CDR1 SGHTA, CDR2 FQGNSA.

In its sample, this clonotype was seen many times. The genes are TRBV7-2 and TRBJ2-1, with 15 bases identical to TRBD2. Trimming took 2 bases from V and 7 from J; bases not matched to a gene: 15. Germline V gene lookup returns CDR1 SGHTA and CDR2 FQGNSA. CDR3 length: 20 amino acids. CDR3 in amino acids: CASSLWMGLAGGRRGNEQFF. As DNA, the CDR3 is TGTGCCAGCAGCTTATGGATGGGACTAGCGGGGGGACGACGGGGTAATGAGCAGTTCTTC.

The table lists this clonotype with many counts. V is TRBV5-1 and J is TRBJ2-7; TRBD1 might be the D (6 bases). The CDR3 is 14 residues long. With 0 bases removed from V and 6 bases from J, the gap between germline ends came to 13 bases. The V gene's germline CDR1 is SGHRS and CDR2 YFSETQ. CDR3 amino acids: CASSLAQQGTEQYF. In nucleotides, the CDR3 is TGCGCCAGCAGCTTGGCCCAACAGGGCACCGAGCAGTACTTC.

About this clonotype: This sequence may be a read error, since a much larger clone differs from it by one base. This rearrangement joins TRBV18 to TRBJ2-2; possibly TRBD2 for D (6 bases). The germline CDR1 and CDR2 sequences are KGHSH and LQKENI. This CDR3 comprises 17 residues. CDR3 sequence: CASLPPGTGANTGELFF. In DNA form, the CDR3 reads TGTGCCAGCTTACCACCCGGGACGGGAGCGAACACCGGGGAGCTGTTTTTT. Full variable domain (outside the CDR3, taken from reference TRBV18 and TRBJ2-2): NAGVMQNPRHLVRRRGQEARLRCSPMKGHSHVYWYRQLPEEGLKFMVYLQKENIIDESGMPKERFSAEFPKEGPSILRIQQVVRGDSAAYFCASLPPGTGANTGELFFGEGSRLTVL.

This clonotype was seen at least ten times. This chain links TRBV24-1 with TRBJ1-5, with unresolved D. There are 14 residues in the CDR3. Trimming shortened V by 3 bases and J by 1 base, and 6 bases separated the two germline ends. Germline V gene sequence: CDR1 KGHDR, CDR2 SFDVKD. The CDR3 sequence is CATSDGRSNQPQHF. CDR3 sequence (DNA): TGTGCCACCAGTGATGGTAGGAGCAATCAGCCCCAGCATTTT.

This clonotype has ten or more counts. The gene calls are TRBV7-9 and TRBJ2-7, with 10 bases identical to TRBD2. This CDR3 comprises 15 residues. The V segment lost 1 base and the J segment 2 bases; nucleotides outside the gene matches: 2. CDR1 and CDR2 from the germline V gene are SEHNR and FQNEAQ (reference sequence). CDR3 loop: CASSLEGLAAYEQYF. As DNA, the CDR3 is TGTGCCAGCAGCTTAGAAGGACTAGCGGCCTACGAGCAGTACTTC. Looking up the rest from reference TRBV7-9 and TRBJ2-7 gives the full variable domain: DTGVSQNPRHKITKRGQNVTFRCDPISEHNRLYWYRQTLGQGPEFLTYFQNEAQLEKSRLLSDRFSAERPKGSFSTLEIQRTEQGDSAMYLCASSLEGLAAYEQYFGPGTRLTVT.

This clonotype has a count of ten or more. The chain couples TRBV5-1 to TRBJ1-2, with D possibly TRBD1 on 5 matching bases. The germline V gene encodes CDR1 SGHRS and CDR2 YFSETQ. V shed 0 bases and J shed 4 bases, with 7 bases lying between them. The CDR3 is made up of 13 amino acids. CDR3 nucleotides: TGCGCCAGCAGCTTGGGGGACCTCTATGGCTACACCTTC. This sequence encodes CASSLGDLYGYTF.

The chain joins TRBV2 to TRBJ2-5; 9 bases match TRBD2. Trimming at V came to 6 bases and at J to 5 bases, leaving 4 bases not matched to a gene. This CDR3 has 13 residues. The V gene's germline CDR1 is SNHLY and CDR2 FYNNEI. CDR3 sequence: CASRAGGHETQYF. The CDR3 DNA follows: TGTGCCAGCAGGGCGGGGGGGCATGAGACCCAGTACTTC.

This clonotype was seen a few times. This chain connects TRBV11-3 to TRBJ2-5, with D maybe TRBD2 (5 bases). The CDR3 length is 16 residues. V gave up 1 base and J gave up 5 bases, with 17 bases separating them. Germline V gene data show CDR1 as SGHNT and CDR2 as YENEEA. CDR3 loop: CASSLGSGSGPETQYF. In DNA form, the CDR3 reads TGTGCCAGCAGCTTAGGCTCGGGGAGCGGACCGGAGACCCAGTACTTC.

This clonotype was observed at least ten times. DNA for the CDR3: TGCGCCAGCAGCTTACAGACAGGGTCCAATCAGCCCCAGCATTTT. This translates into CASSLQTGSNQPQHF. The J gene is TRBJ1-5, the V gene TRBV5-1, with 7 positions matching TRBD1. This CDR3 region has 15 residues. J lost 3 bases, V lost 2 bases, and 5 bases had no gene match. Germline assignment: CDR1 SGHRS and CDR2 YFSETQ.

This clonotype was seen at least ten times. This chain connects TRBV7-2 to TRBJ1-5, with D perhaps TRBD1 (6 bases). The CDR3 has 13 amino acids. Germline CDR1 is SGHTA and CDR2 is FQGNSA. V was pared by 5 bases and J by 7 bases, with 12 bases between. The CDR3 sequence is CASSPQGGQPQHF. CDR3 nucleotide sequence: TGTGCCAGCAGCCCACAGGGAGGGCAGCCCCAGCATTTT. The full variable domain, with the rest looked up from reference TRBV7-2 and TRBJ1-5, is GAGVSQSPSNKVTEKGKDVELRCDPISGHTALYWYRQSLGQGLEFLIYFQGNSAPDKSGLPSDRFSAERTGGSVSTLTIQRTQQEDSAVYLCASSPQGGQPQHFGDGTRLSIL.

This clonotype was picked up many times. The chain uses TRBV6-2 or TRBV6-3 and TRBJ2-1; 13 bases line up with TRBD2. J lost 2 bases, V lost 6 bases, and 4 bases had no gene match. The CDR3 totals 16 residues. Germline V gene data show CDR1 as MNHEY and CDR2 as SVGEGT. The CDR3 DNA sequence: TGTGCCAGCAGAGGACTAGCGGGAGTGCCCTACAATGAGCAGTTCTTC. Translated, it gives CASRGLAGVPYNEQFF.